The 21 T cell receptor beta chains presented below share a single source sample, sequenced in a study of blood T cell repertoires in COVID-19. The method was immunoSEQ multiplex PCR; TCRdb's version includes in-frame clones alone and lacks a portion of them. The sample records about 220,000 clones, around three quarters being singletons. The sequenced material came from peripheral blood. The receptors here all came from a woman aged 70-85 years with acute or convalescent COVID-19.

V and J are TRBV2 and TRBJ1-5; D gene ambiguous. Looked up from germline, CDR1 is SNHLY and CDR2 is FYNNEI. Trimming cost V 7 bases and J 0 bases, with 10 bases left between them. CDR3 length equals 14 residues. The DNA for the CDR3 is TGTGCCAGCAATTTTAGAAATAGCAATCAGCCCCAGCATTTT. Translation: CASNFRNSNQPQHF.

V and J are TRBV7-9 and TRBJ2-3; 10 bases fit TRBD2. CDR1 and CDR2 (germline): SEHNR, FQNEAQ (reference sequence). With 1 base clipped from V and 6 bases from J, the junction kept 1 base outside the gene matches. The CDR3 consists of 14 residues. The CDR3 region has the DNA TGTGCCAGCAGCTTAGTAGCGGGGGGCGATACGCAGTATTTT. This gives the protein CASSLVAGGDTQYF.

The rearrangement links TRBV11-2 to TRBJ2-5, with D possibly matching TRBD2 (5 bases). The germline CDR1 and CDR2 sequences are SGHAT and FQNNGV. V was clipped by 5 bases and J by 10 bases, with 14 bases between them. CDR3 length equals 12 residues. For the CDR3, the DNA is TGTGCCAGCAGCACCAGCGGACCGGACCAGTACTTC. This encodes CASSTSGPDQYF. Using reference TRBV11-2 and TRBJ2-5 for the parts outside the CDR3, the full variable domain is EAGVAQSPRYKIIEKRQSVAFWCNPISGHATLYWYQQILGQGPKLLIQFQNNGVVDDSQLPKDRFSAERLKGVDSTLKIQPAKLEDSAVYLCASSTSGPDQYFGPGTRLLVL.

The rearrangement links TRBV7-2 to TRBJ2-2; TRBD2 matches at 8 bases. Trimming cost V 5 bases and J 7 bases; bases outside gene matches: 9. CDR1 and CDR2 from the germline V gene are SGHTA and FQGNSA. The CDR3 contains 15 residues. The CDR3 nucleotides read TGTGCCAGCAGCCCCCCCGGGACTAGAAGCGGGGAGCTGTTTTTT. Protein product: CASSPPGTRSGELFF.

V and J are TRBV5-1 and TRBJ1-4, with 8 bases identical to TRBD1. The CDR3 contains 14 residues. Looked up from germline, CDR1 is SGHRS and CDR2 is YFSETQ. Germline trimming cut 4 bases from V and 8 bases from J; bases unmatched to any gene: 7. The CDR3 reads CASSRGQEGEKLFF. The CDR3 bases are TGCGCCAGCAGCCGGGGACAGGAGGGAGAAAAACTGTTTTTT.

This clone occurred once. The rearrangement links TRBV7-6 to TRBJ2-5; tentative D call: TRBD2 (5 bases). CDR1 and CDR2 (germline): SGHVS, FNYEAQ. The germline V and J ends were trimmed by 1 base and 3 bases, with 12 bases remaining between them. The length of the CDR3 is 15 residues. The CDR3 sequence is CASSLDWEPKETQYF. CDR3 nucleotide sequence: TGTGCCAGCAGCTTAGACTGGGAGCCTAAAGAGACCCAGTACTTC.

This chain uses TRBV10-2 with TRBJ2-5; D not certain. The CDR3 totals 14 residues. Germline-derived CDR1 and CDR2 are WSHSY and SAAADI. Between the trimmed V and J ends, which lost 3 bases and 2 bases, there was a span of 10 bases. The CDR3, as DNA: TGCGCCAGCAGTGACTTGAGGAAACAAGAGACCCAGTACTTC. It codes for CASSDLRKQETQYF.

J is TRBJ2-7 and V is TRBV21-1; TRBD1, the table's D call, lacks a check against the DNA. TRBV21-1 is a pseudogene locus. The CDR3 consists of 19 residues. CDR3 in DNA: TGTGCCAGCAGCAAAGTAAAGGGGCCCTGTTCAGTCCCCCTCTACGAGCAGTACGTC. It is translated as CASSKVKGPCSVPLYEQYV.

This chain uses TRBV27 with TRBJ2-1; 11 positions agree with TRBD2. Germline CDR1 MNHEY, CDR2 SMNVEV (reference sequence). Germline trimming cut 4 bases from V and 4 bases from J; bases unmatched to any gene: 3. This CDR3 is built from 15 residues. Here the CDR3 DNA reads TGTGCCAGCAGTTCCGGGACTAGCGGATACAATGAGCAGTTCTTC. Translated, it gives CASSSGTSGYNEQFF.

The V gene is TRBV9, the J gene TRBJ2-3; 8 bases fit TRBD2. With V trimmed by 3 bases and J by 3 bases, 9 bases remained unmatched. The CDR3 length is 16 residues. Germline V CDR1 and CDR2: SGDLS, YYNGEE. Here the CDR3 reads CASSANVAGITDTQYF. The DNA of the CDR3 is TGTGCCAGCAGCGCCAACGTAGCGGGGATTACAGATACGCAGTATTTT.

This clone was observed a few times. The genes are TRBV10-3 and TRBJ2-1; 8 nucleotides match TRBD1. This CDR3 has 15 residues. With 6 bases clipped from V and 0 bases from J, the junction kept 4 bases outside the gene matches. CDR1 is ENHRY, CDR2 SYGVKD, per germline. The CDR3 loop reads CAISADRGSYNEQFF. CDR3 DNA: TGTGCCATCAGCGCAGACAGGGGCTCCTACAATGAGCAGTTCTTC.

Here the CDR3 reads CAIQPGLSTDTQYF. Written as DNA, the CDR3 is TGTGCCATCCAACCGGGGTTATCCACAGATACGCAGTATTTT. The V and J genes are TRBV19 and TRBJ2-3; perhaps TRBD2 as D (5 bases). V was cut by 10 bases and J by 2 bases, with 16 bases left in between. The CDR3 totals 14 residues. The germline V gene has CDR1 LNHDA and CDR2 SQIVND (reference sequence). Using reference TRBV19 and TRBJ2-3 for the parts outside the CDR3, the full variable domain is DGGITQSPKYLFRKEGQNVTLSCEQNLNHDAMYWYRQDPGQGLRLIYYSQIVNDFQKGDIAEGYSVSREKKESFPLTVTSAQKNPTAFYLCAIQPGLSTDTQYFGPGTRLTVL.

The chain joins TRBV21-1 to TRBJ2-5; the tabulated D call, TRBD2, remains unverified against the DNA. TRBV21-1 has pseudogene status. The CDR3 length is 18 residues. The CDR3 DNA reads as TGTGCCAGCCTTATCGTTGATGGCGGGGTCACCTTTCAAGAGACCCAGTACTTC. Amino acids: CASLIVDGGVTFQETQYF.

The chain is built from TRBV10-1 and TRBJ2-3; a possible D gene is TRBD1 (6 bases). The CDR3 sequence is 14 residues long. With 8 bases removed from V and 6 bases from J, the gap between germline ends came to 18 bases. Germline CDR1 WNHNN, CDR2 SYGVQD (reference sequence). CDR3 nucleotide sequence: TGCGCCAGCTCCCGGGACACAAGGAGGGATACGCAGTATTTT. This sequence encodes CASSRDTRRDTQYF.

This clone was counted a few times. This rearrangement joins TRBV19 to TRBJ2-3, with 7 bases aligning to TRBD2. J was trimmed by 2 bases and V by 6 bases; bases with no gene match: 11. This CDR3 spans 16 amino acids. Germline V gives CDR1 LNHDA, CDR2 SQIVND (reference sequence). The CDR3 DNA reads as TGTGCCAGTAGCCGACTAGCCGAGTCGGTCACAGATACGCAGTATTTT. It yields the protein CASSRLAESVTDTQYF.

The CDR3 DNA is TGTGCCAGTACTCTAACTCCCCAGAACACCGGGGAGCTGTTTTTT. This sequence encodes CASTLTPQNTGELFF. The chain recombines TRBV19 with TRBJ2-2; no firm D call. V lost 7 bases, J lost 1 base, and 13 bases lay in between. This CDR3 has 15 amino acids. Germline loops: CDR1 LNHDA, CDR2 SQIVND (reference sequence).

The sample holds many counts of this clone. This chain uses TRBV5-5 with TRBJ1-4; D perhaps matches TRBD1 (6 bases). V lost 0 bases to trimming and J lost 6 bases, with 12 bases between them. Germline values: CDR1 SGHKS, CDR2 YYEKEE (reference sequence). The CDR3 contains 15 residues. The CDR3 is CASSLEGRGDEKLFF. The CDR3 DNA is TGTGCCAGCAGCTTGGAGGGCAGGGGAGATGAAAAACTGTTTTTT.

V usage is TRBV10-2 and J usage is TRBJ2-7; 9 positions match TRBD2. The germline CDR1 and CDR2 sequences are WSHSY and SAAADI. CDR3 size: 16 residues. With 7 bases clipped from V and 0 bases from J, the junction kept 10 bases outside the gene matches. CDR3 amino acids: CASTRERGASSYEQYF. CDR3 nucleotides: TGCGCCAGCACGCGTGAGCGGGGGGCTTCCTCCTACGAGCAGTACTTC.

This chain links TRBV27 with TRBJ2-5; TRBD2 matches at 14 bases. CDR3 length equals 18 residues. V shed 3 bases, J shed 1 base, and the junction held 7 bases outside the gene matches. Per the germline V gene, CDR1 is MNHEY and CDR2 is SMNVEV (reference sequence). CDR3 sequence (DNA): TGTGCCAGCAGTTTCACCGGGACTAGCGGGGGCCGCCAAGAGACCCAGTACTTC. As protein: CASSFTGTSGGRQETQYF.

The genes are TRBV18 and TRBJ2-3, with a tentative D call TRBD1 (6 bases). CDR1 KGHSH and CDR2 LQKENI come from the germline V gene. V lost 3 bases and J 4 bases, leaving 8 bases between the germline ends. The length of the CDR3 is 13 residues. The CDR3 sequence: CASSPAGADTQYF. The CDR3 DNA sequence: TGTGCCAGCTCACCGGCAGGGGCAGATACGCAGTATTTT.

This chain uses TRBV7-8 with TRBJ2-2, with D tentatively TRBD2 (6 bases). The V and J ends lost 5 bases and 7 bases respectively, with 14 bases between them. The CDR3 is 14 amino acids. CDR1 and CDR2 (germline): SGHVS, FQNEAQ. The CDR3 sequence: CASSLNAGGGELFF. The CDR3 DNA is TGTGCCAGCAGCCTTAACGCCGGGGGCGGGGAGCTGTTTTTT.